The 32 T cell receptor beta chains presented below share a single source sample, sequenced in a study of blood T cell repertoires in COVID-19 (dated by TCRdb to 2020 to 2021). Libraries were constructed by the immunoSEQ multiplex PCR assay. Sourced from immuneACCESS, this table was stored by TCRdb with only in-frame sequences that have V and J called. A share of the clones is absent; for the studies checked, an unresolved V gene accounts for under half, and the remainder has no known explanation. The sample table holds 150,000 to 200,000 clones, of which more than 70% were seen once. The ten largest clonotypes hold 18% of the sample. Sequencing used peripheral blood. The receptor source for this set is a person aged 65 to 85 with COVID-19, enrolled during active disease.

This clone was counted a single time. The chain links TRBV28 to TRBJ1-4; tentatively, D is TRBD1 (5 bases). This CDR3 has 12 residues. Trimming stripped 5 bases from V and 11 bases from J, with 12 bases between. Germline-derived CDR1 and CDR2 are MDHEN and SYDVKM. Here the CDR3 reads CASSRRVDKLFF. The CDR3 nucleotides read TGTGCCAGCAGTCGCAGGGTGGACAAACTGTTTTTT.

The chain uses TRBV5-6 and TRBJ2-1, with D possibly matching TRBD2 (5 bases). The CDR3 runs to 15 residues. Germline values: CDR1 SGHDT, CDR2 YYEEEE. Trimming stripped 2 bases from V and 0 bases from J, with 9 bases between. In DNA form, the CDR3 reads TGTGCCAGCAGCTTTCGGGGTAGCTCCTACAATGAGCAGTTCTTC. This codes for CASSFRGSSYNEQFF.

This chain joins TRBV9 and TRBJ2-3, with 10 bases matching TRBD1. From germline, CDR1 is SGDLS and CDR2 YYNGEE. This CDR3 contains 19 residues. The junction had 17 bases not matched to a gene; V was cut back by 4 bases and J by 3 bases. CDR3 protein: CASSTDGSSGQGKTDTQYF. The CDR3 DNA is TGTGCCAGCAGCACCGACGGATCTTCGGGACAGGGGAAGACAGATACGCAGTATTTT.

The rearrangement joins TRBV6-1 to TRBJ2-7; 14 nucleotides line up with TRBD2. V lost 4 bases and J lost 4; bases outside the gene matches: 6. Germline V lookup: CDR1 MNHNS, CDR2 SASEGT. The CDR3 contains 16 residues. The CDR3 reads CASSGPGLAGEYEQYF. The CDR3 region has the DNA TGTGCCAGCAGTGGACCGGGACTAGCGGGGGAATACGAGCAGTACTTC.

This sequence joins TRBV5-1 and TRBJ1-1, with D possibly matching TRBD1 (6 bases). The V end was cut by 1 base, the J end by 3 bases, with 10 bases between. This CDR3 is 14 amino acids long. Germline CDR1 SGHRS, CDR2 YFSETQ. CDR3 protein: CASSLTGLDTEAFF. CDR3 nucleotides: TGCGCCAGCAGCTTGACAGGGTTAGACACTGAAGCTTTCTTT.

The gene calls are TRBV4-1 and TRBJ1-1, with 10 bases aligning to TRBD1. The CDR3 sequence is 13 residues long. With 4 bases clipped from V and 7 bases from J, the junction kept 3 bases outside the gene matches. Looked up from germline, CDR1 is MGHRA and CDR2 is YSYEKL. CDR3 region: CASSRWTGGEAFF. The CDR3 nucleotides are TGCGCCAGCAGCCGATGGACAGGGGGTGAAGCTTTCTTT.

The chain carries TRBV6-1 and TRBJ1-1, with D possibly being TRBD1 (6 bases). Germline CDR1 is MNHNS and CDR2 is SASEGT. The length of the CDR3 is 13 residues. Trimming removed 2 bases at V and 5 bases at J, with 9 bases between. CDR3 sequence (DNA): TGTGCCAGCAGTGAACAGGGGCTGACTGAAGCTTTCTTT. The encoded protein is CASSEQGLTEAFF.

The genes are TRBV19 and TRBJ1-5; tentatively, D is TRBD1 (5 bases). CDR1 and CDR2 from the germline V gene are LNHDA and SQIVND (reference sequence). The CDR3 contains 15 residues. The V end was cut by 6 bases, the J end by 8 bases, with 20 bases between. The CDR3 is CASSYTGRGSEPQHF. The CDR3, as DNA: TGTGCCAGTAGCTATACCGGACGGGGGAGCGAGCCCCAGCATTTT.

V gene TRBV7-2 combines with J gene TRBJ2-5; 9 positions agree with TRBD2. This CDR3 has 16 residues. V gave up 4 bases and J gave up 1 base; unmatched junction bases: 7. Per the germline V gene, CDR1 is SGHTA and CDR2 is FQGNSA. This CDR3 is CASSSTSGLPQETQYF. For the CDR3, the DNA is TGTGCCAGCAGCTCGACTAGCGGACTTCCCCAAGAGACCCAGTACTTC.

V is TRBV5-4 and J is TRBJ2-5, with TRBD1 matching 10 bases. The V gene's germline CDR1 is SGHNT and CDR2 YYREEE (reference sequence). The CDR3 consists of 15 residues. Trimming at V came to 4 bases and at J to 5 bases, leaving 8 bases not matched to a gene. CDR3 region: CASSVTGTGDETQYF. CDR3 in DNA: TGTGCCAGCAGCGTAACCGGGACAGGGGACGAGACCCAGTACTTC. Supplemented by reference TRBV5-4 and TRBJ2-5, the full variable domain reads ETGVTQSPTHLIKTRGQQVTLRCSSQSGHNTVSWYQQALGQGPQFIFQYYREEENGRGNFPPRFSGLQFPNYSSELNVNALELDDSALYLCASSVTGTGDETQYFGPGTRLLVL.

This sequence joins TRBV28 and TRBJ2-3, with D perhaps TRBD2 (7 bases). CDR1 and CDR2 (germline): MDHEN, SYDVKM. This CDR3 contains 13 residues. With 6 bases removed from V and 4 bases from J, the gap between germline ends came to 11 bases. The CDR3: CASRGGGSDTQYF. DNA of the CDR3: TGTGCCAGCAGGGGAGGGGGGTCAGATACGCAGTATTTT.

CDR3 coding DNA: TGCGCCAGCAGCCAAGATCCTAGCGGGGGGGCGTCAGATACGCAGTATTTT. The encoded protein is CASSQDPSGGASDTQYF. The chain uses TRBV4-1 and TRBJ2-3, with TRBD2 matching over 12 bases. This CDR3 region has 17 residues. The germline V gene has CDR1 MGHRA and CDR2 YSYEKL. The ends lost 0 bases at V and 4 bases at J; junction bases unmatched: 5.

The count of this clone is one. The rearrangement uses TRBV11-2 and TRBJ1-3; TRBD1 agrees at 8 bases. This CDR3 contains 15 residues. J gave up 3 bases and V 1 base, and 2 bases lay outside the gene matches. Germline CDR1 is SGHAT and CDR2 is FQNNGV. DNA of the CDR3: TGTGCCAGCAGCTTAGTCAGGGGGCTTGGAAACACCATATATTTT. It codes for CASSLVRGLGNTIYF.

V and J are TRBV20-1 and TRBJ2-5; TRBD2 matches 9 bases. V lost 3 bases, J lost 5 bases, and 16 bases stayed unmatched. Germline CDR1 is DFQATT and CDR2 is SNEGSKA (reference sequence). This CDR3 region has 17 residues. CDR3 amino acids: CSASIPPRGTSLETQYF. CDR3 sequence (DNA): TGCAGTGCTAGTATCCCCCCTAGAGGGACTAGCCTCGAGACCCAGTACTTC.

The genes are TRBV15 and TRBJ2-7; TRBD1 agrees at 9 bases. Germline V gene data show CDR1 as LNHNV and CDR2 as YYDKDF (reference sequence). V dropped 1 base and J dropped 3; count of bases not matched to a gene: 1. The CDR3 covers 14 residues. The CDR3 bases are TGTGCCACCAGCAGAGGACAGGGGGGCTACGAGCAGTACTTC. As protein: CATSRGQGGYEQYF.

CDR3 in DNA: TGTGCCATCAGCTTTAGGGGCGGGGATGGCTACACCTTC. It encodes CAISFRGGDGYTF. The chain has TRBV10-3 and TRBJ1-2; D is perhaps TRBD1 (5 bases). V lost 6 bases, J lost 6 bases, and 14 bases lay in between. This CDR3 region has 13 residues. Germline V gives CDR1 ENHRY, CDR2 SYGVKD.

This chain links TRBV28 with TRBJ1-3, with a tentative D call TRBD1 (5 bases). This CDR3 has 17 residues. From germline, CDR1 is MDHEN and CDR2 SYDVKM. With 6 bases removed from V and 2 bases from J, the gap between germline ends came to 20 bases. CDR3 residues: CASREIKDGGTGNTIYF. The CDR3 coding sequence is TGTGCCAGCAGAGAGATCAAAGATGGGGGGACTGGAAACACCATATATTTT.

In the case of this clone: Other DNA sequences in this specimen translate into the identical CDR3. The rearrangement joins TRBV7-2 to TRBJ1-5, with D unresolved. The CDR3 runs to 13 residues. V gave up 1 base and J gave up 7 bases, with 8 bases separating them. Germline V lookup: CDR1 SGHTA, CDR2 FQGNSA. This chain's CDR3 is CASSLGPGQPQHF. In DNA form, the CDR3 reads TGTGCCAGCAGCTTAGGCCCGGGGCAGCCCCAGCATTTT.

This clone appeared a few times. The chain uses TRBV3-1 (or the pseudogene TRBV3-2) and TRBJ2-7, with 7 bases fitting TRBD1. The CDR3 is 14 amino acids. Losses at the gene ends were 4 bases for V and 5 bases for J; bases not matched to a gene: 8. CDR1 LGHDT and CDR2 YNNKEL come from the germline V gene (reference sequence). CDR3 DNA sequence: TGTGCCAGCAGCCTTCGACAGGGCCCAGACGAGCAGTACTTC. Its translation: CASSLRQGPDEQYF.

The CDR3 coding sequence is TGTGCCAGCAGCACTAGACTGGACAATGAGCAGTTCTTC. It is translated as CASSTRLDNEQFF. The V and J genes are TRBV6-2 or TRBV6-3 and TRBJ2-1; D possibly corresponds to TRBD2 (5 bases). V lost 6 bases, J lost 5 bases, and 11 bases lay in between. The CDR3 spans 13 residues. The germline V gene encodes CDR1 MNHEY and CDR2 SVGEGT.

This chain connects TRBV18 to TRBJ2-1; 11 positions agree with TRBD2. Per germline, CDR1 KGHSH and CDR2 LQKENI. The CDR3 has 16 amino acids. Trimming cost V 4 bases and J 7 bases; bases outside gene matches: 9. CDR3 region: CASSRSLAGAGNEQFF. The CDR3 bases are TGTGCCAGCTCACGTTCACTAGCGGGAGCGGGGAATGAGCAGTTCTTC.

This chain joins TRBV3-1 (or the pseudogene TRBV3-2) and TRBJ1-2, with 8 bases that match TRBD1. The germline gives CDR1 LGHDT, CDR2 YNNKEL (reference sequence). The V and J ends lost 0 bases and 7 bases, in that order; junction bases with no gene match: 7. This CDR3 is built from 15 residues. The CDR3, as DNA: TGTGCCAGCAGCCAAGAAGGGACAGGTATGGTTGGCTACACCTTC. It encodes CASSQEGTGMVGYTF.

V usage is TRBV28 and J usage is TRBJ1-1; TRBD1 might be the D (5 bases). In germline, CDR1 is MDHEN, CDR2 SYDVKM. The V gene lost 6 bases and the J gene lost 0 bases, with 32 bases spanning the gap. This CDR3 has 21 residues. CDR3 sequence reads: CASSWVGQRGGPPTMNTEAFF. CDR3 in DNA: TGTGCCAGCAGCTGGGTTGGTCAGCGGGGCGGACCTCCAACGATGAACACTGAAGCTTTCTTT.

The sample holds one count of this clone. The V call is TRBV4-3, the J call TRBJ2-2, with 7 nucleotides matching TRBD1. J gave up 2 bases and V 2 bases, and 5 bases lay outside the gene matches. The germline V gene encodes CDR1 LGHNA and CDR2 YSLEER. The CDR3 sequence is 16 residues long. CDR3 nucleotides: TGCGCCAGCAGCCAATATGGACAGGAAAACACCGGGGAGCTGTTTTTT. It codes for CASSQYGQENTGELFF.

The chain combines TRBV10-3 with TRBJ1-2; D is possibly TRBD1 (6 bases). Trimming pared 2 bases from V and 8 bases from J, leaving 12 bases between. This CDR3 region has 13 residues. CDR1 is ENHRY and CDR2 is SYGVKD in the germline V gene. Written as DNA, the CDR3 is TGTGCCATCAGTGAGAGGACAGAGGGCGGCTACACCTTC. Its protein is CAISERTEGGYTF.

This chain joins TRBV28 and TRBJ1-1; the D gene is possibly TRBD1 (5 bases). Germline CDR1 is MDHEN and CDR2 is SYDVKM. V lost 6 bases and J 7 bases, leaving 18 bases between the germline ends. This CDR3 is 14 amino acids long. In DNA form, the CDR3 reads TGTGCCAGCAGCTCCGACAGAATTAAGCTTGAAGCTTTCTTT. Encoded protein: CASSSDRIKLEAFF.

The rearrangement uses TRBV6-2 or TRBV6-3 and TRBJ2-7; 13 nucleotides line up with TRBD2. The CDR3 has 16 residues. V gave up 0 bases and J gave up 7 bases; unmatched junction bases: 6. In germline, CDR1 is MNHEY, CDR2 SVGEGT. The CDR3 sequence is CASSYSRLAGGGEQYF. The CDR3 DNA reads TGTGCCAGCAGTTACTCGAGACTAGCGGGAGGTGGTGAGCAGTACTTC.

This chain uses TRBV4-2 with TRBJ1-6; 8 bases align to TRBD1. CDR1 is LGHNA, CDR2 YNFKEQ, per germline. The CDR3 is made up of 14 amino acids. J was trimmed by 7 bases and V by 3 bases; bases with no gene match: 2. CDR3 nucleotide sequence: TGTGCCAGCAGCCAGAACAGGGGGAATTCACCCCTCCACTTT. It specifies CASSQNRGNSPLHF.

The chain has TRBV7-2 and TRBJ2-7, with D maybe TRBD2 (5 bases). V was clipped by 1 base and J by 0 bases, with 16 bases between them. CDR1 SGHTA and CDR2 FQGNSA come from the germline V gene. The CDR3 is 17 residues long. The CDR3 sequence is CASSLGRIRAGSYEQYF. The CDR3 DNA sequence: TGTGCCAGCAGCTTAGGGCGGATCCGGGCGGGCTCCTACGAGCAGTACTTC.

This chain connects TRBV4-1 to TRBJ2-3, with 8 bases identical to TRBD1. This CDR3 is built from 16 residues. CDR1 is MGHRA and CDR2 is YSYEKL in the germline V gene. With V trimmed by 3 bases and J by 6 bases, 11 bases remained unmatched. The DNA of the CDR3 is TGCGCCAGCAGCCAGGGGACAGGAATCATGGGGGATACGCAGTATTTT. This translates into CASSQGTGIMGDTQYF.

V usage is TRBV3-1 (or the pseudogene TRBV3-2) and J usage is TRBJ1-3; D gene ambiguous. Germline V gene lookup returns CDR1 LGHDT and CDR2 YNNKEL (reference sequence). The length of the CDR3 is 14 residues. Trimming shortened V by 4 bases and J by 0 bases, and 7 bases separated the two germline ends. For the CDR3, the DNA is TGTGCCAGCAGCCTGCGAGGCTCTGGAAACACCATATATTTT. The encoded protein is CASSLRGSGNTIYF.

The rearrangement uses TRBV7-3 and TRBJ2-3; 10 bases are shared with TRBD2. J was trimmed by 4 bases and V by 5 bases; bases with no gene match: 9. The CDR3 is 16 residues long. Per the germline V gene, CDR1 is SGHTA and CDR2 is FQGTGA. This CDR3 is CASSPQAGGPSDTQYF. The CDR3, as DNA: TGTGCCAGCAGCCCACAAGCGGGAGGGCCGTCAGATACGCAGTATTTT.